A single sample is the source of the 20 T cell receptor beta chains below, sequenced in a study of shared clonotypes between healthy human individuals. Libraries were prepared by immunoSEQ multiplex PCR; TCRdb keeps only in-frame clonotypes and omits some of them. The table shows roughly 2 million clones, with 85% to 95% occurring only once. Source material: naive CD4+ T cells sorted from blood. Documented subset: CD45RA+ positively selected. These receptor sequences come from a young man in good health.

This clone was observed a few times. The CDR3 DNA reads as TGCGCCAGCAGCCGTCTGGGACTAGCTTTCAATGAGCAGTTCTTC. Its protein is CASSRLGLAFNEQFF. The chain couples TRBV4-1 to TRBJ2-1; 9 bases map to TRBD2. Germline V gene sequence: CDR1 MGHRA, CDR2 YSYEKL. This CDR3 is built from 15 residues. The V gene end was trimmed by 4 bases and the J gene end by 6 bases; junction bases not matched to a gene: 7.

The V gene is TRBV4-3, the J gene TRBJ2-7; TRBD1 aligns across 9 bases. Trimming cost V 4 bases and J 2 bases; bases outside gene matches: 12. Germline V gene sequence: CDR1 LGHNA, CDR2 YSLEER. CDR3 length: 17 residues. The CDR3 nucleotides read TGCGCCAGCAGCCTCCCTCGGGCCGGACAGGGGCCCTACGAGCAGTACTTC. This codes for CASSLPRAGQGPYEQYF.

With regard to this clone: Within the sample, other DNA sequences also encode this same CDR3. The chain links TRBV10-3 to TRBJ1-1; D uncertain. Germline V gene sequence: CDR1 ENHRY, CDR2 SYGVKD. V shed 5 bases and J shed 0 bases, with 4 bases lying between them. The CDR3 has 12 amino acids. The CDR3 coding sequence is TGTGCCATCAGTCGATTGAACACTGAAGCTTTCTTT. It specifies CAISRLNTEAFF.

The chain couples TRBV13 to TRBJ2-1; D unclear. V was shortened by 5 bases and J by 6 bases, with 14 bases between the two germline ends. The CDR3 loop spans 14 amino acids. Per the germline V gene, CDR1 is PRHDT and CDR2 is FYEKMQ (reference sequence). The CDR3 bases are TGTGCCAGCAGCGAACTGGGCGGTCCCAATGAGCAGTTCTTC. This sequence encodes CASSELGGPNEQFF.

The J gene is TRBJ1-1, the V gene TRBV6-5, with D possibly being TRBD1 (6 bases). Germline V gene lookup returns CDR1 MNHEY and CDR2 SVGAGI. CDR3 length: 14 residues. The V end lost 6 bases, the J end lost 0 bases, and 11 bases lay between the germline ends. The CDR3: CASRWDTLNTEAFF. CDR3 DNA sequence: TGTGCCAGCAGATGGGACACATTGAACACTGAAGCTTTCTTT.

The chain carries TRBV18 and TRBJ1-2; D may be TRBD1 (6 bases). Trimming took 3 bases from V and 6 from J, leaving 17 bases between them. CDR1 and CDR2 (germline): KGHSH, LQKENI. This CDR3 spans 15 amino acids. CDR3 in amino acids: CASSPQEQGWDGYTF. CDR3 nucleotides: TGTGCCAGCTCACCGCAGGAACAGGGTTGGGATGGCTACACCTTC.

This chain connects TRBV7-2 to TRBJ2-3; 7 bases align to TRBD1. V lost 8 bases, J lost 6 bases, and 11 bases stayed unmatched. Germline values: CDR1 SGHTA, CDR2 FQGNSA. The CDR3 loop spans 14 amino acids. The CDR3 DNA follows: TGTGCCAGCGCTCCCCAAGGGGGCCCGGATACGCAGTATTTT. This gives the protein CASAPQGGPDTQYF. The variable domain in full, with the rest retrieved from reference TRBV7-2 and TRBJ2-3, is GAGVSQSPSNKVTEKGKDVELRCDPISGHTALYWYRQSLGQGLEFLIYFQGNSAPDKSGLPSDRFSAERTGGSVSTLTIQRTQQEDSAVYLCASAPQGGPDTQYFGPGTRLTVL.

CDR3 amino acids: CASSSRQGGETEAFF. For the CDR3, the DNA is TGTGCCAGCAGCTCCCGACAGGGGGGTGAAACTGAAGCTTTCTTT. The V gene is TRBV5-6, the J gene TRBJ1-1; 9 bases map to TRBD1. Germline V lookup: CDR1 SGHDT, CDR2 YYEEEE. The CDR3 totals 15 residues. V shed 3 bases and J 5 bases; nucleotides not matched to a gene: 8.

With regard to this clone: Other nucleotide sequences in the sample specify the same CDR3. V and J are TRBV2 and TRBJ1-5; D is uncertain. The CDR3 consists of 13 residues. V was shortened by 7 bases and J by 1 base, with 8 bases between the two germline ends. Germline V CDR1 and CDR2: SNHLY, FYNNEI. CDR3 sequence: CASTRGSNQPQHF. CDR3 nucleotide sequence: TGTGCCAGCACTCGGGGAAGCAATCAGCCCCAGCATTTT.

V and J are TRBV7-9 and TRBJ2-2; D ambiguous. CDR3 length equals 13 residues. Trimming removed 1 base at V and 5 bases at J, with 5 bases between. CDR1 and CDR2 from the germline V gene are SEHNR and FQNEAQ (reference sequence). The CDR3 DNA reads TGTGCCAGCAGCTTAGACCTGACCGGGGAGCTGTTTTTT. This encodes CASSLDLTGELFF.

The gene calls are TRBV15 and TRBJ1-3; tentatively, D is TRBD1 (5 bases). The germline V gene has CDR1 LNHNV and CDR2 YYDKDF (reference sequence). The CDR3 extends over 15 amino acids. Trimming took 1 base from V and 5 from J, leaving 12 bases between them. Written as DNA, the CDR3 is TGTGCCACCAGCAGAGCCGGGGGGACTAGAAACACCATATATTTT. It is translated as CATSRAGGTRNTIYF.

CDR3 DNA sequence: TGCGCCAGCAGCTTGGGTGACAGTCAACTTAATTCACCCCTCCACTTT. Translated, it gives CASSLGDSQLNSPLHF. The rearrangement joins TRBV5-1 to TRBJ1-6; weak D call: TRBD1 (5 bases). Germline V gives CDR1 SGHRS, CDR2 YFSETQ. The CDR3 loop spans 16 amino acids. The V end was cut by 0 bases, the J end by 6 bases, with 13 bases between.

The CDR3 bases are TGTGCCAGCAGGAGTGGGACAGGGAACACTGAAGCTTTCTTT. Amino acid sequence: CASRSGTGNTEAFF. The J gene is TRBJ1-1, the V gene TRBV6-4; 8 bases map to TRBD1. The CDR3 has 14 amino acids. The J segment lost 1 base and the V segment lost 6 bases, leaving 4 bases of the junction unmatched. The germline gives CDR1 MRHNA, CDR2 SNTAGT.

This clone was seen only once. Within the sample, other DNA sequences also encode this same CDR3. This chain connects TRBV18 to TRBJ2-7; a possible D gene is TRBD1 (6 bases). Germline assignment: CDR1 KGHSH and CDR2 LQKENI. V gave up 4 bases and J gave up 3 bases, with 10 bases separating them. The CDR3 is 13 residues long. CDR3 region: CASSRDTYYEQYF. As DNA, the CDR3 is TGTGCCAGCTCACGGGACACCTACTACGAGCAGTACTTC.

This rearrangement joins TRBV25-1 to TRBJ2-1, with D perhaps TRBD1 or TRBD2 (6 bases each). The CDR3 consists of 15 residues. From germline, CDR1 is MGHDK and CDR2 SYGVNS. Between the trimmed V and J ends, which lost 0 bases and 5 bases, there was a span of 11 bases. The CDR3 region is CASSEYGGYDNEQFF. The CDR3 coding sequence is TGTGCCAGCAGTGAATACGGGGGCTACGACAATGAGCAGTTCTTC.

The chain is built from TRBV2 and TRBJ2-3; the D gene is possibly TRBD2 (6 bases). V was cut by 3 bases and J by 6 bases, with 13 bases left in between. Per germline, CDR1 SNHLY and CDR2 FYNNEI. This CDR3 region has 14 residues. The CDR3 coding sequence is TGTGCCAGCAGTGAGCGGGGCACGGTCGATACGCAGTATTTT. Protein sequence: CASSERGTVDTQYF.

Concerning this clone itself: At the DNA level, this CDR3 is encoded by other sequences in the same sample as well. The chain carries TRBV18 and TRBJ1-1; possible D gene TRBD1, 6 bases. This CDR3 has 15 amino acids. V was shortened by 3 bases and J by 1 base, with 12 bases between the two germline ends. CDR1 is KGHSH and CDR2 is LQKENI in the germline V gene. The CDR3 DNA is TGTGCCAGCTCACCTCAGGGGTTAGGGAACACTGAAGCTTTCTTT. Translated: CASSPQGLGNTEAFF. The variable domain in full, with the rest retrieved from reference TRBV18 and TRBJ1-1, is NAGVMQNPRHLVRRRGQEARLRCSPMKGHSHVYWYRQLPEEGLKFMVYLQKENIIDESGMPKERFSAEFPKEGPSILRIQQVVRGDSAAYFCASSPQGLGNTEAFFGQGTRLTVV.

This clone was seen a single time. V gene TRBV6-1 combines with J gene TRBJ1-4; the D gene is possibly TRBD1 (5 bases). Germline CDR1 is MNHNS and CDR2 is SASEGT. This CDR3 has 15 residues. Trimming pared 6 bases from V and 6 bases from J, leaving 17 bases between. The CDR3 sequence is CASRASEAGDEKLFF. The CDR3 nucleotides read TGTGCCAGCAGAGCCTCAGAGGCGGGGGATGAAAAACTGTTTTTT.

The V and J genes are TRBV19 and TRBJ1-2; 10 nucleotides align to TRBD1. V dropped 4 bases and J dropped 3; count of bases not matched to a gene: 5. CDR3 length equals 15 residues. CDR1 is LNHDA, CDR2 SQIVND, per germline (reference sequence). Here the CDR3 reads CASSRWDRGHYGYTF. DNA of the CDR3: TGTGCCAGTAGTAGATGGGACAGGGGACACTATGGCTACACCTTC.

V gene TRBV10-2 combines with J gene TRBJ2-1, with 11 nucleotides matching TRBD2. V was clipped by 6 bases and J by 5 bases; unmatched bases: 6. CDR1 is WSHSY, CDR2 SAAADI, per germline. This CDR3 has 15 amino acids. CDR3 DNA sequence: TGCGCCAGCAGGTTAGCGGGAGGGCCTAACAATGAGCAGTTCTTC. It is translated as CASRLAGGPNNEQFF.